This T cell receptor (beta chain) was identified in a study of lung T cells in sarcoidosis with Löfgren's syndrome listed by TCRdb under 2017. Describing the broader study: Sarcoidosis was characterized as a granulomatous disease that mainly affects the lungs and features an accumulation of CD4+ T cells in bronchoalveolar lavage fluid. The repertoire analyses were focused on Lofgren's syndrome patients. What the research found in general, with its limitations: Analysis of alphabeta pairing showed that TRAV12-1 paired preferentially with TRBV2, and the TCRs formed by this pairing showed CDR3 homology. The study only suggested recognition of a sarcoidosis-associated antigen, and the antigen remained putative and unidentified. Multiple Lofgren's syndrome patients were reported to share TRAV12-1 and TRBV2 CDR3 motifs, a finding that suggests public CD4+ TCR repertoires. In Lofgren's syndrome patients, relative to control subjects, TRAV12-1 and TRBV2 were reported to be the most expanded V gene segments.

The sample was run on an Illumina MiSeq. TCRdb cleaned the public reads at Q25 with fastp, built clones with MiXCR and kept in-frame beta chains. Rows merge per CDR3 protein into single entries with the most common DNA and genes. The sample table lists about 2,000 distinct CDR3 sequences, 15% to 20% of them with a count of one. The top ten clones comprise more than 20% of the sample. CD4+ T cells collected through bronchoalveolar lavage were the source used for profiling TCR repertoires. Based on its abundance in the sample, this clonotype is medium-sized (0.01 to 0.1%). Its cognate antigen has yet to be identified. No base-level quality is on record; no much larger clone is a single base apart. The CDR3 covers 15 residues, taking in both the cysteine and the phenylalanine. Only the CDR3 region is kept as DNA, spanning 45 bases read in frame from base 1. CDR1 MNHNS and CDR2 SASEGT were looked up in the germline V gene. From V the trimming removes 5 bases and from J it removes 5 bases, while the gene matches leave 9 bases of the junction unaccounted for.

Specimen: CD4+ T cells from bronchoalveolar lavage. The receptor's source is a human donor with sarcoidosis (Löfgren's syndrome or another form), or a control subject (not recorded which). The chain was built from TRBV6-1 and TRBJ1-2, with 9 junctional bases fitting TRBD1. The CDR3: CASSTTGGAWYGYTF. The bases read TGTGCCAGCAGTACAACAGGGGGCGCATGGTATGGCTACACCTTC.